One and the same sample provided the 32 T cell receptor beta chains below, sequenced in a study of OX40 agonist ivuxolimab in advanced cancers. Receptor libraries were prepared by the immunoSEQ multiplex PCR assay. Held by TCRdb, this immuneACCESS table contains in-frame sequences only and omits some clones. Under half of the omission traces to an unresolved V gene where checked; the cause of the rest is unknown. This sample comprises about 46,000 clones, 70% to 85% of them detected only once. About 1.7% of the sample rests with the top ten. The material sequenced was CD4+ or CD8+ T cells sorted from blood, taken in a trial of the OX40 agonist ivuxolimab. These receptors were taken from an adult with an advanced solid tumor such as melanoma, head and neck, liver or kidney cancer.

This chain joins TRBV5-6 and TRBJ2-5, with D perhaps TRBD1 (6 bases). Trimming left V 4 bases short and J 3 bases short, with 10 bases between. The CDR3 has 13 residues. The germline gives CDR1 SGHDT, CDR2 YYEEEE. CDR3 DNA: TGTGCCAGCAGCGCCCGGACAGAAGAGACCCAGTACTTC. Its protein product is CASSARTEETQYF.

The chain employs TRBV7-2 and TRBJ2-4; TRBD2 matches 9 bases. The CDR3 spans 17 residues. Germline V gene sequence: CDR1 SGHTA, CDR2 FQGNSA. The V segment lost 2 bases and the J segment 14 bases; nucleotides outside the gene matches: 19. Written as DNA, the CDR3 is TGTGCCAGCAGCTTATCCGGGGGCGGGGGGGCCCCTTCTTTGGAGTACTTC. Translation: CASSLSGGGGAPSLEYF. Full variable domain (outside the CDR3, taken from reference TRBV7-2 and TRBJ2-4): GAGVSQSPSNKVTEKGKDVELRCDPISGHTALYWYRQSLGQGLEFLIYFQGNSAPDKSGLPSDRFSAERTGGSVSTLTIQRTQQEDSAVYLCASSLSGGGGAPSLEYFGAGTRLSVL.

V is TRBV30 and J is TRBJ1-6; possible D gene TRBD1, 6 bases. Germline V gene sequence: CDR1 GTSNPN, CDR2 SVGIG (reference sequence). The CDR3 covers 13 residues. V was cut by 2 bases and J by 7 bases, with 9 bases left in between. In nucleotides, the CDR3 is TGTGCCTGGAGTCGGACAGCAAATTCACCCCTCCACTTT. Its protein product is CAWSRTANSPLHF.

The chain uses TRBV7-2 and TRBJ1-2; no clear D gene. Germline V CDR1 and CDR2: SGHTA, FQGNSA. The length of the CDR3 is 12 residues. Between the trimmed V and J ends, which lost 1 base and 11 bases, there was a span of 11 bases. The CDR3 reads CASSLGSGTYTF. The CDR3 DNA reads as TGTGCCAGCAGCTTAGGATCGGGAACGTACACCTTC.

This rearrangement joins TRBV7-9 to TRBJ2-3; a weak D match, TRBD2 (6 bases). The ends were cut back, 1 base at V and 8 bases at J, with 13 bases in the middle. The CDR3 spans 14 residues. Germline CDR1 reads SEHNR; CDR2 reads FQNEAQ (reference sequence). CDR3 residues: CASSLGGMISTQYF. In DNA form, the CDR3 reads TGTGCCAGCAGCTTAGGCGGGATGATCAGTACGCAGTATTTT. Variable domain in full (rest from reference TRBV7-9 and TRBJ2-3): DTGVSQNPRHKITKRGQNVTFRCDPISEHNRLYWYRQTLGQGPEFLTYFQNEAQLEKSRLLSDRFSAERPKGSFSTLEIQRTEQGDSAMYLCASSLGGMISTQYFGPGTRLTVL.

This clone was seen a single time. V gene TRBV19 combines with J gene TRBJ2-3, with D possibly matching TRBD2 (5 bases). The V gene's germline CDR1 is LNHDA and CDR2 SQIVND (reference sequence). The CDR3 contains 13 residues. The V gene lost 5 bases and the J gene lost 3 bases, with 9 bases spanning the gap. The CDR3 DNA reads TGTGCCAGTAGTCGGGATCGGACAGATACGCAGTATTTT. Translated, it gives CASSRDRTDTQYF.

V usage is TRBV7-9 and J usage is TRBJ1-5; D might be TRBD1 (5 bases). Germline lookup yields CDR1 SEHNR and CDR2 FQNEAQ (reference sequence). Trimming stripped 1 base from V and 6 bases from J, with 7 bases between. This CDR3 is 13 amino acids long. The CDR3 DNA sequence: TGTGCCAGCAGCTTAGATCAGGGTCAGCCCCAGCATTTT. Translation: CASSLDQGQPQHF.

This chain links TRBV7-2 with TRBJ2-3; D ambiguous. The germline gives CDR1 SGHTA, CDR2 FQGNSA. V was shortened by 5 bases and J by 2 bases, with 20 bases between the two germline ends. The CDR3 is 17 amino acids. In DNA form, the CDR3 reads TGTGCCAGCAGCCTGCTTGGATCTGCGGCCCCCACAGATACGCAGTATTTT. It translates to CASSLLGSAAPTDTQYF.

There are a few counts of this clone. J is TRBJ2-3 and V is TRBV5-1, with D perhaps matching TRBD1 (6 bases). The CDR3 spans 16 residues. V was pared by 1 base and J by 3 bases, with 15 bases between. Germline assignment: CDR1 SGHRS and CDR2 YFSETQ. The chain's CDR3 is CASSLNVGASTDTQYF. For the CDR3, the DNA is TGCGCCAGCAGCTTGAATGTGGGGGCCAGTACAGATACGCAGTATTTT. Drawing the rest from reference TRBV5-1 and TRBJ2-3, the complete variable domain is KAGVTQTPRYLIKTRGQQVTLSCSPISGHRSVSWYQQTPGQGLQFLFEYFSETQRNKGNFPGRFSGRQFSNSRSEMNVSTLELGDSALYLCASSLNVGASTDTQYFGPGTRLTVL.

The rearrangement links TRBV5-1 to TRBJ2-1, with 7 positions matching TRBD1. Germline V gene lookup returns CDR1 SGHRS and CDR2 YFSETQ. This CDR3 is built from 14 residues. The V and J ends lost 1 base and 9 bases, in that order; junction bases with no gene match: 7. The CDR3 nucleotides read TGCGCCAGCAGCTTGCTGCGTACAGGGGTTGAGCAGTTCTTC. This codes for CASSLLRTGVEQFF. Supplemented by reference TRBV5-1 and TRBJ2-1, the full variable domain reads KAGVTQTPRYLIKTRGQQVTLSCSPISGHRSVSWYQQTPGQGLQFLFEYFSETQRNKGNFPGRFSGRQFSNSRSEMNVSTLELGDSALYLCASSLLRTGVEQFFGPGTRLTVL.

The chain carries TRBV7-8 and TRBJ2-1; D gene ambiguous. Germline CDR1 and CDR2: SGHVS and FQNEAQ. CDR3 length: 14 residues. V lost 5 bases and J lost 0, with 8 bases in between. CDR3 protein: CASSLDPSYNEQFF. The CDR3 bases are TGTGCCAGCAGCCTGGACCCCTCCTACAATGAGCAGTTCTTC.

The rearrangement joins TRBV6-1 to TRBJ2-3; D not resolved. This CDR3 is 11 amino acids long. V dropped 5 bases and J dropped 2 bases, with 2 bases sitting between them. CDR1 and CDR2 from the germline V gene are MNHNS and SASEGT. This CDR3 is CASSNTDTQYF. CDR3 nucleotide sequence: TGTGCCAGCAGTAACACAGATACGCAGTATTTT.

The table lists this clone with a count of one. The chain links TRBV7-2 to TRBJ1-1; no reliable D call. Trimming pared 0 bases from V and 1 base from J, leaving 6 bases between. Germline V gene data show CDR1 as SGHTA and CDR2 as FQGNSA. The CDR3 extends over 14 amino acids. CDR3 sequence reads: CASSLAGRNTEAFF. CDR3 coding DNA: TGTGCCAGCAGCTTAGCAGGCAGGAACACTGAAGCTTTCTTT.

This chain uses TRBV14 with TRBJ1-1; perhaps TRBD1 as D (5 bases). Germline-derived CDR1 and CDR2 are SGHDN and FVKESK. The ends were cut back, 0 bases at V and 11 bases at J, with 10 bases in the middle. The CDR3 covers 12 residues. The CDR3 spells CASSQDRVRAFF. DNA for the CDR3: TGTGCCAGCAGCCAAGACAGGGTTCGGGCTTTCTTT.

This sequence joins TRBV7-8 and TRBJ2-7; TRBD2 aligns across 11 bases. This CDR3 has 15 amino acids. V lost 0 bases, J lost 4 bases, and 2 bases stayed unmatched. Per the germline V gene, CDR1 is SGHVS and CDR2 is FQNEAQ. The DNA of the CDR3 is TGTGCCAGCAGCTTAGCCCTAGCGGGGGGTTACGAGCAGTACTTC. Translating it yields CASSLALAGGYEQYF.

The sample holds a few counts of this clone. The chain carries TRBV6-6 and TRBJ2-5, with 7 bases aligning to TRBD1. Trimming took 6 bases from V and 2 from J; bases not matched to a gene: 9. The CDR3 covers 15 residues. Germline assignment: CDR1 MNHNY and CDR2 SVGAGI (reference sequence). The CDR3 nucleotides read TGTGCCAGCAGCCCGACAGGGCGTCTGCAAGAGACCCAGTACTTC. It encodes CASSPTGRLQETQYF.

Details on this clone: Other DNA variants within this sample encode the same CDR3. This chain joins TRBV10-3 and TRBJ2-7, with TRBD1 identical over 8 bases. This CDR3 has 17 amino acids. V lost 7 bases and J lost 0; bases outside the gene matches: 14. Germline V gene sequence: CDR1 ENHRY, CDR2 SYGVKD. The CDR3 nucleotides read TGTGCCATCACCCACTCACCCCGGACAGGGATCTCCTACGAGCAGTACTTC. This encodes CAITHSPRTGISYEQYF.

V is TRBV5-1 and J is TRBJ1-1; the D gene is possibly TRBD1 (5 bases). Germline assignment: CDR1 SGHRS and CDR2 YFSETQ. The germline V and J ends were trimmed by 0 bases and 6 bases, with 15 bases remaining between them. This CDR3 spans 15 amino acids. CDR3 sequence (DNA): TGCGCCAGCAGCTTGGGTGGGACGGGTGTAGCTGAAGCTTTCTTT. This translates into CASSLGGTGVAEAFF.

J is TRBJ2-1 and V is TRBV19, with TRBD2 matching 10 bases. Trimming took 5 bases from V and 10 from J; bases not matched to a gene: 8. The CDR3 sequence is 14 residues long. The germline V gene has CDR1 LNHDA and CDR2 SQIVND (reference sequence). CDR3 protein: CASSPGLAVREQFF. CDR3 nucleotide sequence: TGTGCCAGTAGTCCCGGACTAGCGGTGAGAGAGCAGTTCTTC.

The chain has TRBV18 and TRBJ1-1; 9 nucleotides match TRBD1. This CDR3 spans 15 amino acids. Looked up from germline, CDR1 is KGHSH and CDR2 is LQKENI. After removal of 3 bases from V and 1 base from J, the junction contained 3 bases not matched to a gene. This chain's CDR3 is CASSPLGQGNTEAFF. CDR3 bases: TGTGCCAGCTCACCGCTGGGACAGGGGAACACTGAAGCTTTCTTT.

This chain connects TRBV28 to TRBJ1-2; D not resolved. Trimming removed 4 bases at V and 2 bases at J, with 11 bases between. Germline V CDR1 and CDR2: MDHEN, SYDVKM. This CDR3 has 14 amino acids. CDR3: CASSSASGNYGYTF. The CDR3 DNA reads TGTGCCAGCAGTTCAGCTTCGGGGAACTATGGCTACACCTTC.

The chain is built from TRBV27 and TRBJ1-2, with D perhaps matching TRBD1 (5 bases). The CDR3 sequence is 14 residues long. Looked up from germline, CDR1 is MNHEY and CDR2 is SMNVEV (reference sequence). V lost 3 bases to trimming and J lost 8 bases, with 16 bases between them. In DNA, the CDR3 is TGTGCCAGCAGTTTTTCGACAGCCCTCAGGGGCTACACCTTC. Amino acid sequence: CASSFSTALRGYTF.

The rearrangement uses TRBV30 and TRBJ2-1; 7 positions match TRBD2. V shed 8 bases, J shed 1 base, and the junction held 17 bases outside the gene matches. The CDR3 contains 17 residues. The germline V gene has CDR1 GTSNPN and CDR2 SVGIG (reference sequence). CDR3 nucleotides: TGTGCCGGCTGTCCAGCGGGGCCCCGACGGTCCTACAATGAGCAGTTCTTC. This gives the protein CAGCPAGPRRSYNEQFF. The full variable domain, rest sourced from reference TRBV30 and TRBJ2-1, is SQTIHQWPATLVQPVGSPLSLECTVEGTSNPNLYWYRQAAGRGLQLLFYSVGIGQISSEVPQNLSASRPQDRQFILSSKKLLLSDSGFYLCAGCPAGPRRSYNEQFFGPGTRLTVL.

The J gene is TRBJ1-5, the V gene TRBV7-6, with TRBD1 matching over 9 bases. The junction had 7 bases not matched to a gene; V was cut back by 1 base and J by 6 bases. Germline V gene lookup returns CDR1 SGHVS and CDR2 FNYEAQ. The CDR3 totals 16 residues. The CDR3 nucleotides read TGTGCCAGCAGCTTAGTTGGGGGACAGGGACCTCAGCCCCAGCATTTT. This codes for CASSLVGGQGPQPQHF.

The chain is built from TRBV5-4 and TRBJ2-7; D may be TRBD1 (5 bases). From germline, CDR1 is SGHNT and CDR2 YYREEE (reference sequence). CDR3 length: 15 amino acids. V dropped 4 bases and J dropped 0 bases, with 14 bases sitting between them. The CDR3 reads CASSLLGRASYEQYF. In DNA form, the CDR3 reads TGTGCCAGCAGCCTGCTAGGCAGGGCCTCCTACGAGCAGTACTTC.

V gene TRBV27 combines with J gene TRBJ2-7; TRBD2 aligns across 11 bases. Unmatched junction bases numbered 8, after V lost 7 bases and J lost 3 bases. In germline, CDR1 is MNHEY, CDR2 SMNVEV (reference sequence). This CDR3 contains 15 residues. The CDR3 protein is CASIRTGTSGYEQYF. CDR3 sequence (DNA): TGTGCCAGCATCCGGACCGGGACTAGCGGCTACGAGCAGTACTTC.

The J gene is TRBJ2-5, the V gene TRBV6-1, with D possibly being TRBD1 or TRBD2 (5 bases each). The J call is in doubt because the DNA end fits TRBJ2-7 better. The length of the CDR3 is 12 residues. CDR1 and CDR2 from the germline V gene are MNHNS and SASEGT. CDR3 coding DNA: TGTGCCAGCAGTGAAGTGGGGGACGAGCAGTACTTC. Residues: CASSEVGDEQYF.

V and J are TRBV5-8 and TRBJ2-2; D uncertain. Looked up from germline, CDR1 is SGHTS and CDR2 is YDEGEE. The CDR3 extends over 13 amino acids. Trimming took off 4 bases at V and 5 bases at J, with 9 bases between the two ends. The CDR3 sequence is CASSPRPTGELFF. Here the CDR3 DNA reads TGTGCCAGCAGCCCGAGGCCAACCGGGGAGCTGTTTTTT.

This clone was seen more than once but under ten times. The chain employs TRBV6-5 and TRBJ1-1; possible D gene TRBD1, 5 bases. Trimming took off 6 bases at V and 1 base at J, with 9 bases between the two ends. This CDR3 region has 13 residues. Germline V CDR1 and CDR2: MNHEY, SVGAGI. The CDR3 bases are TGTGCCAGCAGCAGGACACAGAACACTGAAGCTTTCTTT. It is translated as CASSRTQNTEAFF.

This chain connects TRBV19 to TRBJ1-4; no clear D gene. The CDR3 runs to 12 residues. The germline CDR1 and CDR2 sequences are LNHDA and SQIVND (reference sequence). Trimming stripped 4 bases from V and 12 bases from J, with 12 bases between. This CDR3 is CASSTLAAELFF. CDR3 DNA: TGTGCCAGTAGTACCCTGGCCGCAGAACTGTTTTTT.

The chain employs TRBV28 and TRBJ1-5, with D possibly being TRBD1 (6 bases). The ends were cut back, 6 bases at V and 11 bases at J, with 11 bases in the middle. The CDR3 runs to 11 residues. Looked up from germline, CDR1 is MDHEN and CDR2 is SYDVKM. The CDR3 nucleotides are TGTGCCAGCAGCAAAAACAGGGCCCAGCATTTT. This encodes CASSKNRAQHF.

This rearrangement joins TRBV30 to TRBJ1-3; D gene uncertain. Trimming took off 5 bases at V and 9 bases at J, with 17 bases between the two ends. The V gene's germline CDR1 is GTSNPN and CDR2 SVGIG (reference sequence). The CDR3 contains 13 residues. The CDR3 is CAWDIGRAGTIYF. CDR3 nucleotides: TGTGCCTGGGACATAGGACGCGCAGGCACCATATATTTT. The full variable domain, in which reference TRBV30 and TRBJ1-3 provide the parts outside the CDR3, is SQTIHQWPATLVQPVGSPLSLECTVEGTSNPNLYWYRQAAGRGLQLLFYSVGIGQISSEVPQNLSASRPQDRQFILSSKKLLLSDSGFYLCAWDIGRAGTIYFGEGSWLTVV.